This section outlines one T cell receptor beta chain sequence together with its context. No antigen is known for it. One base away there is no much larger clone; base qualities are not given. The data originate from a study of T cell responses to AZD1222 COVID-19 vaccine (dated by TCRdb to the early 2020s). For the wider study: TCR sequencing covered roughly 230 trial participants: nearly 210 given two doses of AZD1222 and 26 given two doses of MenACWY control vaccine. Trial participants were enrolled into age subgroups of 18-55, 56-69 and 70-plus years, which contained about 160, 30 and 59 TCR-sequenced participants, respectively. Overall study results and their limits: In the small 56-69-year group, the increase in depth fell short of significance, most likely because of low power. Conclusions about previously exposed vaccinees were limited because only six AZD1222 recipients were SARS-CoV-2 seropositive at baseline. After two AZD1222 doses, both the breadth and the depth of spike-specific TCRs were significantly higher than at day 0 and than in MenACWY recipients. The vaccine-associated CD4 TCRs covered the entire spike protein, and the dominant responses fell in regions 160-218 and 743-854. Participants were mostly white British, with more females than males. The authors suggested clonal diversity may have been underestimated. Reportedly, almost half of the unique spike-specific TCRs recognized epitopes lying outside the regions that are mutated in the B.1.351 and B.1.1.7 variants. Because no samples from the day 14 peak response were available, repertoires could be characterized only after the peak T cell response.

The CDR3 runs 15 amino acids, cysteine and phenylalanine included. Only the CDR3 region is kept as DNA, spanning 45 bases read in frame from base 1. V and J are truncated by 4 bases and 5 bases respectively, leaving an intervening sequence of 18 bases. CDR1 is given as MGHRA and CDR2 as YSYEKL, both from the germline V gene. Read against the paper, the sample's time point label means: sample from adult after SARS-CoV-2 infection, after symptom onset. A couple of convalescent COVID-19 patients, sampled after symptom onset from adults with prior SARS-CoV-2 infection, were also TCR-sequenced for comparison. The CDR3 regions of human TCRbeta chains were analyzed by immunosequencing. Processing in the source paper ran as follows. Repertoire TCRs were matched against a reference library of SARS-CoV-2-specific TCRs generated with the MIRA antigen-specificity platform. Breadth meant the fraction of unique TCRs that were SARS-CoV-2-associated, whereas depth meant the fraction of total T cells that were SARS-CoV-2-associated. Using the MIRA data, every spike-specific TCR was mapped to the spike region that the TCR reacted to and assigned to either a CD4 or a CD8 class. Log10-transformed breadth and depth values were compared by one-way ANOVA with Sidak's multiple comparisons tests. Here the immuneACCESS table is served through TCRdb, limited to in-frame sequences with V and J called. Missing clones are a known gap in these copies; in checked studies unresolved V genes cover under half, and the rest lacks a known reason. The DNA gave D and trimming, while V, J and clone size come from that table. In all, the sample holds roughly 140,000 clones, and around 94% of those were seen once. The ten largest clones represent less than 15% of the sample.

This sample comprised peripheral blood, obtained after recovery from COVID-19. The V and J segments used are TRBV4-1 and TRBJ2-7; the D gene could be either TRBD1 or TRBD2, each agreeing at 6 bases. This TCR was sampled from an adult who had recovered from COVID-19. DNA sequence: TGCGCCAGCAGCCCCGGAGGAGTGAGGGGGGACGAGCAGTACTTC. It translates to CASSPGGVRGDEQYF.